This record concerns one T cell receptor (beta chain) sequence. CDR3 length equals 14 residues. Germline-derived CDR1 and CDR2 are LNHDA and SQIVND (reference sequence). V was clipped by 7 bases and J by 1 base, with 11 bases between them. Profiling relied on immunoSEQ multiplex PCR, and the TCRdb table lists in-frame clones only, not all of them. The sample includes over 250,000 clones, 70% to 90% seen only once; the top ten take roughly 5%. This sample was included in a study of blood T cell repertoires in COVID-19. On the study more broadly: Italy, Spain and the United States were the sources of the convalescent and acute COVID-19 samples.

The chain recombines TRBV19 with TRBJ1-5, with D possibly TRBD1 on 6 matching bases. Sequencing used PBMCs or T cells enriched from blood (not recorded which). The receptor was isolated from a woman under 40 who had recovered from COVID-19. The CDR3 spells CASKQGGSNQPQHF. The CDR3 coding sequence is TGTGCCAGTAAACAGGGAGGGAGCAATCAGCCCCAGCATTTT. The entire variable domain, with the rest obtained from reference TRBV19 and TRBJ1-5, is as follows: DGGITQSPKYLFRKEGQNVTLSCEQNLNHDAMYWYRQDPGQGLRLIYYSQIVNDFQKGDIAEGYSVSREKKESFPLTVTSAQKNPTAFYLCASKQGGSNQPQHFGDGTRLSIL.